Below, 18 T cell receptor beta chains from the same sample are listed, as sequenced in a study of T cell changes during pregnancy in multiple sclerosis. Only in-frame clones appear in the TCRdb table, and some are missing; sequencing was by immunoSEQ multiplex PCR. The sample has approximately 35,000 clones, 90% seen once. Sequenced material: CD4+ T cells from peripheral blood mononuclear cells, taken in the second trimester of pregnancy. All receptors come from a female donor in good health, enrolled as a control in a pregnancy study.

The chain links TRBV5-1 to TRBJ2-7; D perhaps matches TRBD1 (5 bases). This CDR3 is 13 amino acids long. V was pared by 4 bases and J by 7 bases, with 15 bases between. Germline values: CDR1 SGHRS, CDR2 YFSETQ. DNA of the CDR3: TGCGCCAGCAGCCCAATCAGGGCCGAGGAGCAGTACTTC. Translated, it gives CASSPIRAEEQYF.

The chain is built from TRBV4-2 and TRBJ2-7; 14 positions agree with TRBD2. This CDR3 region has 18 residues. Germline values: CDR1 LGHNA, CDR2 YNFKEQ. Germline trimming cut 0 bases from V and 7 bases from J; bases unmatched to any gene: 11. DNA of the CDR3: TGTGCCAGCAGCCAAGAAGGGGTCGGGGGACTAGCGGGAGATGAGCAGTACTTC. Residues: CASSQEGVGGLAGDEQYF.

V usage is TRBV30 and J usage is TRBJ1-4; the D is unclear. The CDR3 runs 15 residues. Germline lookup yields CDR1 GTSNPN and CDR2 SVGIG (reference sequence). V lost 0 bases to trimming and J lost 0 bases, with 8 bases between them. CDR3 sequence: CAWSVGGTTNEKLFF. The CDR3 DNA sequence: TGTGCCTGGAGTGTAGGAGGGACAACTAATGAAAAACTGTTTTTT. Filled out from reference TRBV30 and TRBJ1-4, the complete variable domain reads SQTIHQWPATLVQPVGSPLSLECTVEGTSNPNLYWYRQAAGRGLQLLFYSVGIGQISSEVPQNLSASRPQDRQFILSSKKLLLSDSGFYLCAWSVGGTTNEKLFFGSGTQLSVL.

The CDR3 loop reads CASSLAVAYEQYF. In DNA form, the CDR3 reads TGTGCCAGCAGCTTGGCCGTAGCCTACGAGCAGTACTTC. V and J are TRBV5-6 and TRBJ2-7, with no clear D. V was shortened by 0 bases and J by 2 bases, with 6 bases between the two germline ends. CDR3 length: 13 amino acids. Germline assignment: CDR1 SGHDT and CDR2 YYEEEE.

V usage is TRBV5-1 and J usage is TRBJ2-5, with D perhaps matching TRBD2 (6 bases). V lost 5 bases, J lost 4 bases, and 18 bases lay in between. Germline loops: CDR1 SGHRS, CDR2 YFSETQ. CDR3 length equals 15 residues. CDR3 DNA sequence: TGCGCCAGCAGACCCACTCTGGGACTGGGAGAGACCCAGTACTTC. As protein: CASRPTLGLGETQYF.

Written as DNA, the CDR3 is TGTGCCAGCAGCCCCCAAGCGGTTAACTCCTACGAGCAGTACTTC. This encodes CASSPQAVNSYEQYF. The chain recombines TRBV11-2 with TRBJ2-7; D perhaps matches TRBD2 (5 bases). V lost 5 bases, J lost 0 bases, and 14 bases lay in between. Looked up from germline, CDR1 is SGHAT and CDR2 is FQNNGV. The CDR3 is made up of 15 amino acids.

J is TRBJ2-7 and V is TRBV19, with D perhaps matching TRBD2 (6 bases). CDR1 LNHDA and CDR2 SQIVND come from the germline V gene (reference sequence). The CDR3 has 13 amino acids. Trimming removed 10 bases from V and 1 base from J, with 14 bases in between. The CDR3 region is CATGTSTSYEQYF. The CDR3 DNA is TGTGCCACTGGGACTTCAACTTCCTACGAGCAGTACTTC.

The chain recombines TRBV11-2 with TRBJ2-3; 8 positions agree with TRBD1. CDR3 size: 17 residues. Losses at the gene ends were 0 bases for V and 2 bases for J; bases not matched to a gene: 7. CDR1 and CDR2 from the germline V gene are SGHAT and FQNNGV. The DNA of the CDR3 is TGTGCCAGCAGCTTAGATCGAGGACAGGGCCCCACAGATACGCAGTATTTT. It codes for CASSLDRGQGPTDTQYF.

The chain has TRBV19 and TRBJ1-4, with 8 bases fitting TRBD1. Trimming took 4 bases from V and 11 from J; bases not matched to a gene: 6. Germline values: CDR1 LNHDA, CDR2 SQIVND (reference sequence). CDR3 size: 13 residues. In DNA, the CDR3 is TGTGCCAGTAGTACGGGGGGACAGGAGAAACTGTTTTTT. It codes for CASSTGGQEKLFF.

The DNA for the CDR3 is TGTGCCAGCAGCTTAACTGGGAGCACTGAAGCTTTCTTT. Its translation: CASSLTGSTEAFF. The rearrangement uses TRBV7-2 and TRBJ1-1; D remains unclear. CDR1 SGHTA and CDR2 FQGNSA come from the germline V gene. Trimming cost V 2 bases and J 4 bases, with 8 bases left between them. CDR3 length equals 13 residues. The full variable domain, in which reference TRBV7-2 and TRBJ1-1 provide the parts outside the CDR3, is GAGVSQSPSNKVTEKGKDVELRCDPISGHTALYWYRQSLGQGLEFLIYFQGNSAPDKSGLPSDRFSAERTGGSVSTLTIQRTQQEDSAVYLCASSLTGSTEAFFGQGTRLTVV.

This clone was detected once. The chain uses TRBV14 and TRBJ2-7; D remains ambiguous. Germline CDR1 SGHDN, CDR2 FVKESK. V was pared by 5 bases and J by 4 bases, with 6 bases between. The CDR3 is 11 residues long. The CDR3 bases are TGTGCCAGCAGCTCTTTTTACGAGCAGTACTTC. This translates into CASSSFYEQYF.

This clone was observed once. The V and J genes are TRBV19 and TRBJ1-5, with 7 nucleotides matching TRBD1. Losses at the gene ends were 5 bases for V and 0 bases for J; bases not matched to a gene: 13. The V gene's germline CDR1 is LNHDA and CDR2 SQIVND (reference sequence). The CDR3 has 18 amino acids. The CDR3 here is CASSPPPGTEYSNQPQHF. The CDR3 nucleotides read TGTGCCAGTAGTCCCCCCCCCGGGACAGAATATAGCAATCAGCCCCAGCATTTT.

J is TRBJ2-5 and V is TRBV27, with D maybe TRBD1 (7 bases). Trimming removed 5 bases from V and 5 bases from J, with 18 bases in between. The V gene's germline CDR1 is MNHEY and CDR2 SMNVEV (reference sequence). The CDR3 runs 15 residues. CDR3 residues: CASSTHRGGMETQYF. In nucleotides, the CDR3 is TGTGCCAGCAGTACCCACAGGGGAGGAATGGAGACCCAGTACTTC.

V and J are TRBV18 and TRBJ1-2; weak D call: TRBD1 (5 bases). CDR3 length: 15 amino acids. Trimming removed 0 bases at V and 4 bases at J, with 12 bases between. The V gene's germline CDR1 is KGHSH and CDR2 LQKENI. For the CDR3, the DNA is TGTGCCAGCTCACCACCGGAAGGGGCCGGCTATGGCTACACCTTC. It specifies CASSPPEGAGYGYTF.

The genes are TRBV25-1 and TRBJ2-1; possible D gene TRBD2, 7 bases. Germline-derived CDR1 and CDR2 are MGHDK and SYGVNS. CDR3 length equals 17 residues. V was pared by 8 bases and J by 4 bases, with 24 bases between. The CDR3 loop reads CASGGRGAKFGYNEQFF. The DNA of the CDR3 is TGTGCCAGCGGGGGGAGGGGGGCTAAATTCGGGTACAATGAGCAGTTCTTC.

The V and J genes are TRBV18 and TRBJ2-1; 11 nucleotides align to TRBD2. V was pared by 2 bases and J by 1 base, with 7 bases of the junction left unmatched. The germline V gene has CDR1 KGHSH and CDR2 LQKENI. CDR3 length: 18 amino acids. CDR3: CASSPVTSGSSSYNEQFF. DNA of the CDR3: TGTGCCAGCTCACCAGTAACTAGCGGGAGTAGTTCCTACAATGAGCAGTTCTTC.

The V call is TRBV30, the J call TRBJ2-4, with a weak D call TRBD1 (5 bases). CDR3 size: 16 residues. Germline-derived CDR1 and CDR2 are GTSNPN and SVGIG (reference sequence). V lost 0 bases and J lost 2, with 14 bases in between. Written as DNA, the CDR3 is TGTGCCTGGAGTGTACCAGGGAAAGGGACCAAAAACATTCAGTACTTC. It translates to CAWSVPGKGTKNIQYF.

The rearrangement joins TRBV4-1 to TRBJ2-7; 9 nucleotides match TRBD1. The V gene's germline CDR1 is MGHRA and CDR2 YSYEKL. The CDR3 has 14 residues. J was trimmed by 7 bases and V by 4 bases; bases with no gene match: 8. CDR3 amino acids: CASSLRQGGGEQYF. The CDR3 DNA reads TGCGCCAGCAGCCTCCGACAGGGGGGTGGGGAGCAGTACTTC.